This T cell receptor beta chain appears in the sequencing data of a study of T cell responses to AZD1222 COVID-19 vaccine. Study conclusions and caveats: CD4 TCRs associated with vaccination spanned spike, dominating at 160-218 and 743-854.

In regard to this clone: No antigen is known for it.

Clones were sequenced by immunoSEQ multiplex PCR, and TCRdb holds only the in-frame ones, with some missing. Of under 150,000 clones detected, 92% appear once; the ten largest clones hold approximately 1%. This TCR was recovered from an adult in good health. Specimen: peripheral blood, collected on day 0 of AZD1222 vaccination.

The DNA of the CDR3 is TGTGCCAGCAGCTTAGCGGGAGGGCCCGACGAGCAGTACTTC. Translating gives CASSLAGGPDEQYF. This chain connects TRBV7-9 to TRBJ2-7; 7 bases agree with TRBD2. CDR1 is SEHNR and CDR2 is FQNEAQ in the germline V gene (reference sequence). This CDR3 is built from 14 residues. The trim removed 0 bases at V and 5 bases at J, leaving 4 bases unmatched.